This T cell receptor beta chain was retrieved from a study of T-cell reconstitution after alpha-beta-depleted transplantation in children. Broader study findings: There were reportedly several hundred expanded graft clones from which alpha-beta T cells came about two months after transplant.

The CDR3 spans 14 residues. Germline V CDR1 and CDR2: SGHAT, FQNNGV. Between the trimmed V and J ends, which lost 2 bases and 2 bases, there was a span of 10 bases. This clonotype was seen many times. Its specificity is unknown. It was with unique molecular identifiers that the TCRbeta library was prepared. TCRdb fed the PCR reads into MiXCR, producing one record per CDR3 protein. Here the sample spans approximately 47,000 distinct CDR3 sequences, around 50% being singletons. This sequence originates from a boy in the first two years of life with SCID, due to receive a stem cell transplant. Sequences were derived from peripheral blood, sampled before TCRalphabeta/CD19-depleted stem cell transplant. The J gene is TRBJ2-7, the V gene TRBV11-2, with D possibly TRBD1 on 6 matching bases. The CDR3 DNA reads TGTGCCAGCAGCTTAAGAGGACAGACCTACGAGCAGTACTTC. Translation gives CASSLRGQTYEQYF.